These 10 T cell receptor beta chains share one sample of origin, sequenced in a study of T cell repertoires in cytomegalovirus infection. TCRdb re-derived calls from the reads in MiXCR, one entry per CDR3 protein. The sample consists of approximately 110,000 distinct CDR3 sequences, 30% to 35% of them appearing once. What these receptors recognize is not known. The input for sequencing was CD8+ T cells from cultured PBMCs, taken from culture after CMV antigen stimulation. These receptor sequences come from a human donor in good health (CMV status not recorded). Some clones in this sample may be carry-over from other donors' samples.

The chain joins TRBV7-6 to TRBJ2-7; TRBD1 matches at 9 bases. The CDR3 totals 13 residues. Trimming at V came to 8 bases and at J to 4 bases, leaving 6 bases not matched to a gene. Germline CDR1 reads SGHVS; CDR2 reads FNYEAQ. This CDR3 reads CASEGQGSYEQYF. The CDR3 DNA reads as TGTGCCAGCGAGGGACAGGGATCGTACGAGCAGTACTTC.

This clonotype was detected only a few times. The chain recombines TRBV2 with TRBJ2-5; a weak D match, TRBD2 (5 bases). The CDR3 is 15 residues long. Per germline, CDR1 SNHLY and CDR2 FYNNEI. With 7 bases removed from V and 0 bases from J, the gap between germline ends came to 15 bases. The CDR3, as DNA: TGTGCCAGCACCCCTCGGGCGGGTTACCAAGAGACCCAGTACTTC. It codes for CASTPRAGYQETQYF.

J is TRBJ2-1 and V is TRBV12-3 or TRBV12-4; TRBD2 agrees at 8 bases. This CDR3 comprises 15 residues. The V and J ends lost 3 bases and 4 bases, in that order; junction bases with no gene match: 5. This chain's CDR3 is CASSFGLAIYNEQFF. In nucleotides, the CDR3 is TGTGCCAGCAGTTTCGGACTAGCAATATACAATGAGCAGTTCTTC.

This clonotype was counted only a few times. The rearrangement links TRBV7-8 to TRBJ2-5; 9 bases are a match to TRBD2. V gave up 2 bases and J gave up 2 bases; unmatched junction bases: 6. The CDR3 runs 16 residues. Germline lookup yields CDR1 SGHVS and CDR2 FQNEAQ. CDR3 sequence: CASSLPRTSVQETQYF. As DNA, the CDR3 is TGTGCCAGCAGCTTACCTAGGACTAGCGTACAAGAGACCCAGTACTTC.

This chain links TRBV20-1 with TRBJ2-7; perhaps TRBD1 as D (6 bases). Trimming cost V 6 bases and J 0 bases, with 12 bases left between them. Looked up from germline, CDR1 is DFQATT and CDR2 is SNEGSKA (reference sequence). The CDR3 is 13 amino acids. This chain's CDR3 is CSADKDSSYEQYF. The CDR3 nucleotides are TGCAGTGCCGATAAGGACAGCTCCTACGAGCAGTACTTC.

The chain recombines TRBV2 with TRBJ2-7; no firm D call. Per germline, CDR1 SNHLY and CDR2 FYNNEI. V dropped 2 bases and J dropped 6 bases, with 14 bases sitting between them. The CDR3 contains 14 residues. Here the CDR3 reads CASSESSGQIEQYF. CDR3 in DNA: TGTGCCAGCAGTGAATCCTCCGGCCAGATCGAGCAGTACTTC.

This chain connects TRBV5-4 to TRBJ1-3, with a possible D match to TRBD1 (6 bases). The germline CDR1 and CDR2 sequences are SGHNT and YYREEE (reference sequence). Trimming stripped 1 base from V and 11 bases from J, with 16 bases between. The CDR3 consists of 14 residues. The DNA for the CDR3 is TGTGCCAGCAGCTTGCGGGGGGCCGCCCTCCCCATATATTTT. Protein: CASSLRGAALPIYF.

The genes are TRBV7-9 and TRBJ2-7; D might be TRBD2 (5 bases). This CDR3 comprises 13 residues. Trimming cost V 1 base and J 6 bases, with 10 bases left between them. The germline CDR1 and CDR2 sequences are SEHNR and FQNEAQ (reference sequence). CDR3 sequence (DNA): TGTGCCAGCAGCTTAGTCGGGGAGCCCGAGCAGTACTTC. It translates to CASSLVGEPEQYF.

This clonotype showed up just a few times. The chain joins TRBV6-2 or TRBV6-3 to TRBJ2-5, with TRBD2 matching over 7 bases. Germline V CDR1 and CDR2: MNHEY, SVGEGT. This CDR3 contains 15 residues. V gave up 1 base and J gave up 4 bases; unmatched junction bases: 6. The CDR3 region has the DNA TGTGCCAGCAGTTACTTGGCGACTAGCTCAGAGACCCAGTACTTC. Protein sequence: CASSYLATSSETQYF.

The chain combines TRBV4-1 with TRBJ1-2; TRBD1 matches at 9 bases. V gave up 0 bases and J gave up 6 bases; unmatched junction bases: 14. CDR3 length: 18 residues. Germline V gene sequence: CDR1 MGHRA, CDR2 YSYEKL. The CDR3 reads CASSQDIGQGRIINGYTF. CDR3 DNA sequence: TGCGCCAGCAGCCAAGATATAGGACAGGGGCGGATTATCAATGGCTACACCTTC.